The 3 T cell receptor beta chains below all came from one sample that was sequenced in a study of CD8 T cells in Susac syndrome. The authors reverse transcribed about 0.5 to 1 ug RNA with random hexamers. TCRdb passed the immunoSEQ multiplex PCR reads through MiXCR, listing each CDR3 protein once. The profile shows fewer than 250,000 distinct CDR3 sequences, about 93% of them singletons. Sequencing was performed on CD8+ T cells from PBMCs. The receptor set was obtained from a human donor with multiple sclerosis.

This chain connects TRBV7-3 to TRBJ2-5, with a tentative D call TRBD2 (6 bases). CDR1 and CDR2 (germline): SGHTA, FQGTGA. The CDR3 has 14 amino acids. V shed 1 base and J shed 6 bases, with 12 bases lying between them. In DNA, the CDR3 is TGTGCCAGCAGCTTAAGCGGGGCAGGGCAGACCCAGTACTTC. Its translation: CASSLSGAGQTQYF.

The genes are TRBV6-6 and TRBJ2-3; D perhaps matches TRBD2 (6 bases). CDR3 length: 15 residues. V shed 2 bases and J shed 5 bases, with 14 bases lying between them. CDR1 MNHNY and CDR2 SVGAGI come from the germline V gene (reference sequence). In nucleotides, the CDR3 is TGTGCCAGCAGTTACCTCGCGGGGAGTAGAGATACGCAGTATTTT. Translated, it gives CASSYLAGSRDTQYF.

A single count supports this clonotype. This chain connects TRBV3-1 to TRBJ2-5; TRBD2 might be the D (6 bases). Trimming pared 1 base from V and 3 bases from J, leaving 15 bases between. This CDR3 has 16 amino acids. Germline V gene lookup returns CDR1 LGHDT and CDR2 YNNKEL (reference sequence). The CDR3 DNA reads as TGTGCCAGCAGCCAAGGAGTGCGGGATTACAAAGAGACCCAGTACTTC. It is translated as CASSQGVRDYKETQYF.